The 26 T cell receptor beta chains reported below all come from one sample, sequenced in a study of T cells of healthy individuals. Via MiXCR, TCRdb re-called the 5' RACE reads, giving one row per CDR3 protein. The table shows around 100,000 distinct CDR3 sequences, with 17% occurring only once. These receptors all stem from a human donor in good health.

This clonotype was counted at least ten times. The rearrangement uses TRBV12-3 or TRBV12-4 and TRBJ1-2; tentatively, D is TRBD1 (5 bases). The V end lost 1 base, the J end lost 8 bases, and 11 bases lay between the germline ends. The CDR3 totals 13 residues. CDR3 bases: TGTGCCAGCAGTTTAGGGGGCCCCCTGGGCTACACCTTC. Amino acids: CASSLGGPLGYTF.

The rearrangement joins TRBV4-3 to TRBJ2-1; the D gene is possibly TRBD2 (6 bases). The CDR3 runs 15 residues. Germline lookup yields CDR1 LGHNA and CDR2 YSLEER. Trimming removed 0 bases at V and 8 bases at J, with 14 bases between. Written as DNA, the CDR3 is TGCGCCAGCAGCCAAGATGCGGGGATGAGGGATGAGCAGTTCTTC. This translates into CASSQDAGMRDEQFF.

V usage is TRBV4-3 and J usage is TRBJ1-1, with a tentative D call TRBD1 (6 bases). V lost 4 bases to trimming and J lost 0 bases, with 15 bases between them. The germline CDR1 and CDR2 sequences are LGHNA and YSLEER. The length of the CDR3 is 16 residues. The CDR3 DNA follows: TGCGCCAGCAGCCCCAGGGGTGAGGAGGTGAACACTGAAGCTTTCTTT. It specifies CASSPRGEEVNTEAFF.

This clonotype has only a few counts. The rearrangement uses TRBV10-3 and TRBJ1-2; no firm D call. Trimming removed 2 bases from V and 4 bases from J, with 11 bases in between. The CDR3 has 14 amino acids. CDR1 and CDR2 (germline): ENHRY, SYGVKD. The CDR3 nucleotides read TGTGCCATCAGTGAGAGTGCCGGGGTCTATGGCTACACCTTC. Translated, it gives CAISESAGVYGYTF.

V usage is TRBV2 and J usage is TRBJ2-5; tentative D call: TRBD2 (6 bases). The V and J ends lost 6 bases and 4 bases respectively, with 15 bases between them. There are 14 residues in the CDR3. Germline CDR1 and CDR2: SNHLY and FYNNEI. The CDR3 sequence is CASRSGLTRETQYF. DNA for the CDR3: TGTGCCAGCAGATCGGGACTGACCCGAGAGACCCAGTACTTC. The full variable domain, in which reference TRBV2 and TRBJ2-5 provide the parts outside the CDR3, is EPEVTQTPSHQVTQMGQEVILRCVPISNHLYFYWYRQILGQKVEFLVSFYNNEISEKSEIFDDQFSVERPDGSNFTLKIRSTKLEDSAMYFCASRSGLTRETQYFGPGTRLLVL.

The chain carries TRBV27 and TRBJ1-2; 11 bases are a match to TRBD1. V gave up 8 bases and J gave up 7 bases; unmatched junction bases: 6. Germline CDR1 is MNHEY and CDR2 is SMNVEV (reference sequence). The CDR3 has 13 amino acids. CDR3 region: CASRGQGASGYTF. In DNA form, the CDR3 reads TGTGCCAGCCGCGGACAGGGGGCGAGTGGCTACACCTTC.

In this sample, this clonotype turned up many times. V is TRBV7-8 and J is TRBJ1-1; unclear D gene. Germline V CDR1 and CDR2: SGHVS, FQNEAQ. V shed 5 bases and J shed 0 bases, with 7 bases lying between them. The CDR3 contains 13 residues. CDR3 region: CASSQLMNTEAFF. DNA of the CDR3: TGTGCCAGCAGCCAACTCATGAACACTGAAGCTTTCTTT.

The chain uses TRBV28 and TRBJ2-3, with TRBD2 matching over 8 bases. Germline V gives CDR1 MDHEN, CDR2 SYDVKM. V shed 10 bases and J 3 bases; nucleotides not matched to a gene: 9. The CDR3 sequence is 14 residues long. The CDR3 coding sequence is TGTGCCATCCCAGCGGGGGTCGATACAGATACGCAGTATTTT. This translates into CAIPAGVDTDTQYF.

This clonotype was detected many times. The V and J genes are TRBV28 and TRBJ1-2; 7 bases fit TRBD1. J lost 5 bases, V lost 6 bases, and 9 bases had no gene match. CDR3 length: 14 residues. Germline lookup yields CDR1 MDHEN and CDR2 SYDVKM. CDR3 DNA: TGTGCCAGCAGCCAGGGGGGACAGACGTATGGCTACACCTTC. Translation: CASSQGGQTYGYTF.

This chain joins TRBV21-1 and TRBJ2-4; the table assigns TRBD1, which was not confirmed against the DNA. TRBV21-1 is given as a pseudogene. This CDR3 is built from 16 residues. This chain's CDR3 is CASSNRGILAKNIQYF. The CDR3 DNA is TGTGCCAGCAGCAATAGGGGCATACTAGCCAAAAACATTCAGTACTTC.

This clonotype was seen repeatedly, ten times or more. This chain joins TRBV4-1 and TRBJ2-3; 10 positions agree with TRBD2. J gave up 4 bases and V 0 bases, and 1 base lay outside the gene matches. The germline gives CDR1 MGHRA, CDR2 YSYEKL. There are 15 residues in the CDR3. CDR3 DNA sequence: TGCGCCAGCAGCCAAGAAGCGGGGGGGGCAGATACGCAGTATTTT. Its protein product is CASSQEAGGADTQYF.

The chain is built from TRBV7-2 and TRBJ2-3; 7 nucleotides align to TRBD2. Germline CDR1 is SGHTA and CDR2 is FQGNSA. The CDR3 is made up of 21 amino acids. With V trimmed by 5 bases and J by 5 bases, 28 bases remained unmatched. The CDR3 protein is CASSHDKGGGAISSRIDTQYF. The CDR3 coding sequence is TGTGCCAGCAGCCACGATAAAGGCGGGGGAGCGATTTCAAGCCGCATAGATACGCAGTATTTT. The variable domain in full, completed from reference TRBV7-2 and TRBJ2-3, reads GAGVSQSPSNKVTEKGKDVELRCDPISGHTALYWYRQSLGQGLEFLIYFQGNSAPDKSGLPSDRFSAERTGGSVSTLTIQRTQQEDSAVYLCASSHDKGGGAISSRIDTQYFGPGTRLTVL.

This sequence joins TRBV6-5 and TRBJ2-2; no clear D gene. This CDR3 region has 15 residues. Germline values: CDR1 MNHEY, CDR2 SVGAGI. The V end lost 1 base, the J end lost 1 base, and 7 bases lay between the germline ends. The DNA for the CDR3 is TGTGCCAGCAGTTACTTCCCAGGGAACACCGGGGAGCTGTTTTTT. Translated: CASSYFPGNTGELFF.

This clonotype was picked up a small number of times. This rearrangement joins TRBV6-2 or TRBV6-3 to TRBJ1-5, with D unclear. CDR3 length: 15 amino acids. V gave up 4 bases and J gave up 0 bases, with 10 bases separating them. The germline gives CDR1 MNHEY, CDR2 SVGEGT. In nucleotides, the CDR3 is TGTGCCAGCAGTTTGGCCCCTTATAGCAATCAGCCCCAGCATTTT. Residues: CASSLAPYSNQPQHF.

V is TRBV12-3 or TRBV12-4 and J is TRBJ1-5, with 7 bases lining up with TRBD1. The CDR3 covers 16 residues. Trimming took 2 bases from V and 0 from J; bases not matched to a gene: 4. This chain's CDR3 is CASSLPGQYSNQPQHF. The CDR3 DNA reads as TGTGCCAGCAGTTTACCGGGACAGTATAGCAATCAGCCCCAGCATTTT.

This chain uses TRBV7-2 with TRBJ2-3; D perhaps matches TRBD2 (5 bases). The CDR3 contains 11 residues. CDR1 is SGHTA, CDR2 FQGNSA, per germline. Trimming removed 4 bases at V and 8 bases at J, with 7 bases between. The CDR3 nucleotides are TGTGCCAGCAGCTCCCGGGGTACGCAGTATTTT. Amino acid sequence: CASSSRGTQYF.

This clonotype was counted a few times. This sequence joins TRBV9 and TRBJ2-7; D is perhaps TRBD1 or TRBD2 (5 bases each). CDR3 length: 13 residues. Germline CDR1 reads SGDLS; CDR2 reads YYNGEE. Between the trimmed V and J ends, which lost 2 bases and 4 bases, there was a span of 10 bases. CDR3 sequence: CASSVTEGYEQYF. CDR3 nucleotides: TGTGCCAGCAGCGTGACAGAGGGGTACGAGCAGTACTTC.

V is TRBV20-1 and J is TRBJ1-6; unclear D gene. Trimming left V 0 bases short and J 10 bases short, with 13 bases between. The length of the CDR3 is 14 residues. CDR1 and CDR2 from the germline V gene are DFQATT and SNEGSKA (reference sequence). The DNA of the CDR3 is TGCAGTGCTAGAGATAGGGCAGTAACCTCACCCCTCCACTTT. Its translation: CSARDRAVTSPLHF.

This clonotype was counted ten times or more. The V call is TRBV15, the J call TRBJ2-3, with 7 bases matching TRBD2. V lost 1 base and J lost 7; bases outside the gene matches: 11. Germline values: CDR1 LNHNV, CDR2 YYDKDF (reference sequence). The CDR3 is made up of 16 amino acids. CDR3 DNA sequence: TGTGCCACCAGCAGAGGAGGGGCTAGCGGTTACAATACGCAGTATTTT. It yields the protein CATSRGGASGYNTQYF.

The rearrangement uses TRBV9 and TRBJ2-3, with D uncertain. The CDR3 consists of 15 residues. CDR1 is SGDLS and CDR2 is YYNGEE in the germline V gene. Trimming removed 0 bases at V and 1 base at J, with 9 bases between. The DNA of the CDR3 is TGTGCCAGCAGCGTAGTGAGTGTGGGCACAGATACGCAGTATTTT. As protein: CASSVVSVGTDTQYF.

The rearrangement links TRBV20-1 to TRBJ1-6; D is unresolved. Germline V CDR1 and CDR2: DFQATT, SNEGSKA (reference sequence). This CDR3 contains 14 residues. Trimming removed 6 bases at V and 0 bases at J, with 9 bases between. The DNA for the CDR3 is TGCAGTGCAGCAAAGAGCTCCTATAATTCACCCCTCCACTTT. Its protein product is CSAAKSSYNSPLHF.

This clonotype was seen more than once but under ten times. This chain joins TRBV2 and TRBJ2-1; a possible D gene is TRBD2 (6 bases). CDR1 is SNHLY, CDR2 FYNNEI, per germline. This CDR3 is built from 15 residues. The V gene lost 4 bases and the J gene lost 2 bases, with 12 bases spanning the gap. The CDR3 sequence: CASSVQRATYNEQFF. The DNA for the CDR3 is TGTGCCAGCAGTGTGCAGCGGGCAACCTACAATGAGCAGTTCTTC.

The CDR3 reads CASSQTSGGGNEQFF. CDR3 nucleotide sequence: TGTGCCAGCAGCCAGACTAGCGGAGGGGGCAATGAGCAGTTCTTC. The rearrangement joins TRBV7-3 to TRBJ2-1; 9 nucleotides match TRBD2. The length of the CDR3 is 15 residues. Germline loops: CDR1 SGHTA, CDR2 FQGTGA. J was trimmed by 6 bases and V by 5 bases; bases with no gene match: 8.

This clonotype was seen only once. This may be a read error, as it is one base from a much larger clone. In nucleotides, the CDR3 is TGTGTCAGCTCACCCTTGGCCGGACACCTCCACAATGAGCAGTTCTTC. This sequence encodes CVSSPLAGHLHNEQFF. This rearrangement joins TRBV18 to TRBJ2-1, with D tentatively TRBD1 (5 bases). The CDR3 length is 16 residues. From germline, CDR1 is KGHSH and CDR2 LQKENI.

The chain has TRBV6-2 or TRBV6-3 and TRBJ1-2; TRBD1 agrees at 10 bases. Per the germline V gene, CDR1 is MNHEY and CDR2 is SVGEGT. V was clipped by 5 bases and J by 5 bases; unmatched bases: 8. The CDR3 spans 15 residues. CDR3 nucleotide sequence: TGTGCCAGCAGTCGACAGGGGGCGAGACCGTATGGCTACACCTTC. Its translation is CASSRQGARPYGYTF.

This clonotype came up many times. The chain recombines TRBV6-5 with TRBJ1-6, with a weak D call TRBD1 (5 bases). Germline assignment: CDR1 MNHEY and CDR2 SVGAGI. The ends were cut back, 6 bases at V and 8 bases at J, with 14 bases in the middle. The CDR3 spans 14 residues. Here the CDR3 DNA reads TGTGCCAGCAGGGAGGGGCAGCCCTATTCACCCCTCCACTTT. Protein product: CASREGQPYSPLHF.